This TCR beta chain was obtained from a study of T-cell reconstitution after alpha-beta-depleted transplantation in children. Study results and limitations: About two months after transplant, alpha-beta T cells reportedly came from several hundred expanded graft clones. Certain patients had high TCRbeta diversity at day 60, and it came from recipient T cells and thymic progenitors that survived. A year post-transplant, T-cell counts and diversity derived mostly from newly produced T cells.

This clonotype was counted many times. Its antigen is still unknown. Unique molecular identifiers featured in how the TCRbeta library was prepared. TCRdb used MiXCR to reprocess the PCR reads, holding one entry per CDR3 protein. The sample holds fewer than 750,000 distinct CDR3 sequences, under 30% seen once. The CDR3 extends over 16 amino acids. Germline loops: CDR1 SGHAT, CDR2 FQNNGV. V lost 7 bases and J lost 6, with 22 bases in between. The chain couples TRBV11-2 to TRBJ2-1, with D possibly TRBD2 on 5 matching bases. This clonotype was obtained from a boy under two years old who had a stem cell transplant for acute myeloid leukemia, so the T cells may come from the graft donor. Here the sequenced sample was PBMCs, mostly from graft donor cells, taken 360 days after TCRalphabeta/CD19-depleted stem cell transplant. CDR3 DNA: TGTGCCAGCAAGGAAATTTACGGGGTGACTTTCAATGAGCAGTTCTTC. Its protein product is CASKEIYGVTFNEQFF. The full variable domain, rest sourced from reference TRBV11-2 and TRBJ2-1, is EAGVAQSPRYKIIEKRQSVAFWCNPISGHATLYWYQQILGQGPKLLIQFQNNGVVDDSQLPKDRFSAERLKGVDSTLKIQPAKLEDSAVYLCASKEIYGVTFNEQFFGPGTRLTVL.